Listed below are T cell receptor beta chains from one sample, sequenced in a study of blood T cell repertoires in COVID-19. Generated by immunoSEQ multiplex PCR, the TCRdb table keeps only in-frame clones and is missing some. The sample lists 250,000 to 350,000 clones, about 90% occurring once. Sequences were obtained from peripheral blood. The origin of the receptors is a woman younger than 45 with COVID-19, enrolled during active disease. CDR3s include the opening cysteine and the closing phenylalanine or tryptophan. D genes are given only for firm matches. Size is stated for part of the rows, as once, few or many counts, or as a class when the clone is expanded.

cdr3_length clone_size d_call j_call v_call cdr3_aa cdr3_nt
12 . . TRBJ2-2 TRBV19 CASNVRAGELFF TGTGCCAGTAATGTACGGGCCGGGGAGCTGTTTTTT
16 . TRBD2 TRBJ2-1 TRBV24-1 CATSERTSGTYNEQFF TGTGCCACCAGTGAACGGACTAGCGGGACTTACAATGAGCAGTTCTTC
14 . TRBD1 TRBJ1-2 TRBV9 CASSGGGANYGYTF TGTGCCAGCAGCGGAGGGGGCGCTAACTATGGCTACACCTTC
14 . TRBD1 TRBJ1-1 TRBV19 CASSIGGDSTEAFF TGTGCCAGTAGTATAGGAGGGGACAGCACTGAAGCTTTCTTT
15 . TRBD1 TRBJ2-7 TRBV19 CASSIAAGQGGEQYF TGTGCCAGTAGTATAGCTGCCGGACAGGGGGGCGAGCAGTACTTC
13 . TRBD1 TRBJ1-3 TRBV4-2 CASSGTDGNTIYF TGTGCCAGCAGCGGGACAGACGGAAACACCATATATTTT
16 . TRBD1 TRBJ2-4 TRBV30 CAWPFPGAGGRNIQYF TGTGCCTGGCCTTTCCCCGGGGCAGGGGGAAGAAACATTCAGTACTTC
16 few TRBD1 TRBJ2-7 TRBV11-2 CASRPTGGNMIYEQYF TGTGCCAGCAGACCGACAGGGGGCAATATGATCTACGAGCAGTACTTC
14 . TRBD1 TRBJ2-7 TRBV5-5 CASSDHRGTYEQYF TGTGCCAGCAGCGATCACAGGGGAACCTACGAGCAGTACTTC
15 . TRBD2 TRBJ2-7 TRBV5-1 CASSTKGLAMYEQYF TGCGCCAGCAGCACGAAGGGACTAGCAATGTACGAGCAGTACTTC
14 . . TRBJ2-3 TRBV9 CASSVYPGADTQYF TGTGCCAGCAGCGTATACCCGGGGGCAGATACGCAGTATTTT
14 . TRBD2 TRBJ2-7 TRBV24-1 CATLSAGGSYEQYF TGTGCCACATTGTCAGCGGGAGGGTCCTACGAGCAGTACTTC
16 . TRBD1 TRBJ1-2 TRBV19 CASSTTGTGTNYGYTF TGTGCCAGTAGTACTACCGGGACAGGGACTAACTATGGCTACACCTTC
14 . . TRBJ2-7 TRBV5-4 CASSDRDTHYEQYF TGTGCCAGCAGCGACCGGGACACCCACTACGAGCAGTACTTC
13 . TRBD1 TRBJ2-5 TRBV18 CASSQRDRETQYF TGTGCCAGCTCACAACGGGACAGGGAGACCCAGTACTTC